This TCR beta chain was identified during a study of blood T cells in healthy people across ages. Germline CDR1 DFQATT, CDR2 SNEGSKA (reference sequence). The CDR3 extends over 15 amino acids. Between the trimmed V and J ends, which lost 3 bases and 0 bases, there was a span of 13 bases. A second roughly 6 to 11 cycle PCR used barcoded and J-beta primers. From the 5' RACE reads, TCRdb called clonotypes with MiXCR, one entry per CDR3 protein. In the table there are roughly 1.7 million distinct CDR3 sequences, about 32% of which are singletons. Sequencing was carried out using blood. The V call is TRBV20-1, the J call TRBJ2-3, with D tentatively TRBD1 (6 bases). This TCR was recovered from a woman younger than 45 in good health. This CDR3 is CSARPPGASTDTQYF. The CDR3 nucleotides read TGCAGTGCTAGGCCTCCAGGGGCTAGCACAGATACGCAGTATTTT.